What follows is one TCR beta chain and its context. Antigen unknown. The data originate from a study of T cell responses to AZD1222 COVID-19 vaccine. The method was immunoSEQ multiplex PCR; TCRdb's version includes in-frame clones alone and lacks a portion of them. This sample has 90,000 to 150,000 clones, with roughly 91% found just once. Study-wide results and caveats: Sampling that yielded the repertoires occurred only after the peak T cell response.

Trimming removed 3 bases at V and 5 bases at J, with 14 bases between. The CDR3 has 14 residues. Per the germline V gene, CDR1 is MNHEY and CDR2 is SMNVEV (reference sequence). Here the sequenced sample was peripheral blood, taken 28 days after the second AZD1222 dose. This receptor was obtained from an adult who received the AZD1222 COVID-19 vaccine. This sequence joins TRBV27 and TRBJ2-7, with D uncertain. The CDR3, as DNA: TGTGCCAGCAGTTTCGCCGCAGGCTTGGACGAGCAGTACTTC. Translating gives CASSFAAGLDEQYF.